The 13 T cell receptor beta chains given below trace back to one sample, sequenced in a study of OX40 agonist ivuxolimab in advanced cancers. Sequencing used immunoSEQ multiplex PCR; TCRdb keeps in-frame clones, though not all of them. This table has tens of thousands of clones, roughly 87% appearing once. Specimen: CD4+ or CD8+ T cells sorted from blood, collected in a trial of the OX40 agonist ivuxolimab. The receptors here all came from an adult with an advanced solid tumor such as melanoma, head and neck, liver or kidney cancer.

V usage is TRBV6-1 and J usage is TRBJ1-4, with D perhaps TRBD1 (5 bases). V dropped 6 bases and J dropped 7 bases, with 15 bases sitting between them. This CDR3 comprises 14 residues. Germline V gene data show CDR1 as MNHNS and CDR2 as SASEGT. The CDR3 DNA reads as TGTGCCAGCAGATCTAGGACACACTTTGAAAAACTGTTTTTT. Translation gives CASRSRTHFEKLFF.

A note on this clone: The same CDR3 is also encoded by other DNA sequences in this sample. V usage is TRBV29-1 and J usage is TRBJ2-5, with 8 nucleotides matching TRBD2. Germline V gives CDR1 SQVTM, CDR2 ANQGSEA. V shed 7 bases and J 5 bases; nucleotides not matched to a gene: 15. This CDR3 region has 15 residues. As DNA, the CDR3 is TGCAGCGCTGGGTCCGGGGGGGGTTCCTGGGAGACCCAGTACTTC. It is translated as CSAGSGGGSWETQYF.

The chain employs TRBV28 and TRBJ1-6, with D unresolved. The CDR3 is 13 amino acids. The germline V gene has CDR1 MDHEN and CDR2 SYDVKM. The germline V and J ends were trimmed by 6 bases and 7 bases, with 10 bases remaining between them. CDR3 loop: CASRWQQNSPLHF. As DNA, the CDR3 is TGTGCCAGCAGGTGGCAGCAGAATTCACCCCTCCACTTT.

The chain links TRBV2 to TRBJ2-1; TRBD1 is a possible D gene (6 bases). CDR1 and CDR2 from the germline V gene are SNHLY and FYNNEI. Trimming removed 11 bases at V and 2 bases at J, with 13 bases between. CDR3 length: 13 residues. The CDR3 reads CAGLTGAYNEQFF. The CDR3 DNA is TGTGCCGGACTGACAGGCGCCTACAATGAGCAGTTCTTC.

The chain recombines TRBV6-6 with TRBJ2-3, with no clear D. V lost 0 bases and J 0 bases, leaving 7 bases between the germline ends. The germline gives CDR1 MNHNY, CDR2 SVGAGI (reference sequence). CDR3 length: 15 residues. The chain's CDR3 is CASSYSAGSTDTQYF. CDR3 sequence (DNA): TGTGCCAGCAGTTACTCGGCCGGGAGCACAGATACGCAGTATTTT.

The chain employs TRBV28 and TRBJ1-6; tentative D call: TRBD1 (5 bases). The CDR3 runs to 14 residues. V gave up 2 bases and J gave up 9 bases, with 11 bases separating them. CDR1 MDHEN and CDR2 SYDVKM come from the germline V gene. DNA for the CDR3: TGTGCCAGCAGTTTAAAGGGGACCGGTTCACCCCTCCACTTT. Protein: CASSLKGTGSPLHF.

The J gene is TRBJ2-3, the V gene TRBV27, with D uncertain. Trimming took off 0 bases at V and 5 bases at J, with 6 bases between the two ends. This CDR3 contains 13 residues. Germline CDR1 MNHEY, CDR2 SMNVEV (reference sequence). DNA for the CDR3: TGTGCCAGCAGTTTATCGCCAGTAGATACGCAGTATTTT. The encoded protein is CASSLSPVDTQYF.

The chain couples TRBV5-1 to TRBJ1-5; D might be TRBD1 (6 bases). The CDR3 length is 15 residues. From germline, CDR1 is SGHRS and CDR2 YFSETQ. V was cut by 1 base and J by 0 bases, with 8 bases left in between. DNA of the CDR3: TGCGCCAGCAGCTTGCGGGGGGCTAGCAATCAGCCCCAGCATTTT. Its translation: CASSLRGASNQPQHF. Full variable domain (missing parts from reference TRBV5-1 and TRBJ1-5): KAGVTQTPRYLIKTRGQQVTLSCSPISGHRSVSWYQQTPGQGLQFLFEYFSETQRNKGNFPGRFSGRQFSNSRSEMNVSTLELGDSALYLCASSLRGASNQPQHFGDGTRLSIL.

This clone appeared a single time. The J gene is TRBJ1-2, the V gene TRBV25-1, with TRBD1 as a possible D gene (6 bases). Germline CDR1 and CDR2: MGHDK and SYGVNS. CDR3 length: 13 amino acids. Trimming took off 0 bases at V and 8 bases at J, with 10 bases between the two ends. CDR3 coding DNA: TGTGCCAGCAGTGAATATGGACAGCCAGGCTACACCTTC. Amino acids: CASSEYGQPGYTF.

The rearrangement links TRBV5-1 to TRBJ1-1; TRBD1 matches at 10 bases. Per the germline V gene, CDR1 is SGHRS and CDR2 is YFSETQ. After removal of 4 bases from V and 1 base from J, the junction contained 4 bases not matched to a gene. This CDR3 contains 15 residues. This CDR3 reads CASSRQGAKNTEAFF. CDR3 coding DNA: TGCGCCAGCAGCAGACAGGGGGCGAAGAACACTGAAGCTTTCTTT.

The chain links TRBV5-1 to TRBJ2-5; a possible D gene is TRBD1 (6 bases). Germline V lookup: CDR1 SGHRS, CDR2 YFSETQ. The CDR3 sequence is 14 residues long. Trimming cost V 4 bases and J 4 bases, with 14 bases left between them. The CDR3 protein is CASSTGQIRETQYF. The CDR3 region has the DNA TGCGCCAGCAGCACTGGACAGATAAGAGAGACCCAGTACTTC.

In this sample, this clone turned up once. The gene calls are TRBV5-4 and TRBJ2-5, with D unresolved. Germline V gene lookup returns CDR1 SGHNT and CDR2 YYREEE (reference sequence). V dropped 8 bases and J dropped 4 bases, with 15 bases sitting between them. This CDR3 is 13 amino acids long. For the CDR3, the DNA is TGTGCCAGTCGATTATGGGGTTCAGAGACCCAGTACTTC. It translates to CASRLWGSETQYF.

This sequence joins TRBV7-2 and TRBJ2-5; a possible D gene is TRBD1 (6 bases). V gave up 2 bases and J gave up 6 bases, with 13 bases separating them. The CDR3 totals 14 residues. The V gene's germline CDR1 is SGHTA and CDR2 FQGNSA. The CDR3 DNA is TGTGCCAGCAGCTTACTTGGGGGCCCGAAGACCCAGTACTTC. Translated, it gives CASSLLGGPKTQYF.